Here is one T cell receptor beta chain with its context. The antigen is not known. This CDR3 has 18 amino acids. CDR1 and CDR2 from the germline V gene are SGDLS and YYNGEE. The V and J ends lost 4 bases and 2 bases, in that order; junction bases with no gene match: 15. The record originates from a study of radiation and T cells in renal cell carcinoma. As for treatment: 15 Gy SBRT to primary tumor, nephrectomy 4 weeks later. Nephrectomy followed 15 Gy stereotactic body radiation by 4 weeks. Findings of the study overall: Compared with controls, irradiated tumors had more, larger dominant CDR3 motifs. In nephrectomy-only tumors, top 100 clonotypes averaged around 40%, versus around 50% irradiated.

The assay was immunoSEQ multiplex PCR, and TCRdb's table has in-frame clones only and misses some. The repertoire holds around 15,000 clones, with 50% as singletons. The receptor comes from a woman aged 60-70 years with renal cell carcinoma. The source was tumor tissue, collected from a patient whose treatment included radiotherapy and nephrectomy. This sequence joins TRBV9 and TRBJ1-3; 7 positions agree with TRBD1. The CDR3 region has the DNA TGTGCCAGCAGCCCAGGGGACTTAAGACAGGGTGCTGGAAACACCATATATTTT. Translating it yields CASSPGDLRQGAGNTIYF.